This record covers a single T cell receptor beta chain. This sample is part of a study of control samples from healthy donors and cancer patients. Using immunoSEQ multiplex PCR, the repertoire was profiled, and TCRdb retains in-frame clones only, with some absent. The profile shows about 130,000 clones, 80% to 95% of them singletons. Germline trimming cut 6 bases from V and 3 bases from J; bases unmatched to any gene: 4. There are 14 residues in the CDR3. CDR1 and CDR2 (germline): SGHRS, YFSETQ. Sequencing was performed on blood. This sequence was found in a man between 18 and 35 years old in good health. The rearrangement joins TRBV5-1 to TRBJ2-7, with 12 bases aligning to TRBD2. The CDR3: CASTMTSGGYEQYF. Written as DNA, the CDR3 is TGCGCCAGCACCATGACTAGCGGGGGCTACGAGCAGTACTTC.